The 14 T cell receptor beta chains reported below all come from one sample, sequenced in a study of control samples from healthy donors and cancer patients. TCRdb's table, derived via immunoSEQ multiplex PCR, lists solely in-frame clones and lacks some. The table lists 50,000 or so clones, approximately 86% of them singletons, with roughly 3.8% in the top ten. The source material was blood. These receptors originate from a middle-aged man in good health.

The rearrangement links TRBV5-1 to TRBJ1-4; TRBD1 might be the D (5 bases). Germline V gives CDR1 SGHRS, CDR2 YFSETQ. V was pared by 3 bases and J by 6 bases, with 12 bases between. CDR3 length: 14 residues. The CDR3 nucleotides are TGCGCCAGCAGCTGGGGAGGGGCGGATGAAAAACTGTTTTTT. Its protein product is CASSWGGADEKLFF.

V usage is TRBV21-1 and J usage is TRBJ2-2; the D call in the table, TRBD2, was not verified against the DNA. TRBV21-1 is marked as a pseudogene. The CDR3 is made up of 17 amino acids. In nucleotides, the CDR3 is TGTGCCAGCAGCAAACTACTTGGCCGAGGGAACACCGGGGAGCTGTTTTTT. Residues: CASSKLLGRGNTGELFF.

This sequence joins TRBV6-5 and TRBJ2-5, with a tentative D call TRBD1 (5 bases). The V end lost 1 base, the J end lost 1 base, and 7 bases lay between the germline ends. From germline, CDR1 is MNHEY and CDR2 SVGAGI. The CDR3 covers 14 residues. CDR3 residues: CASSYWQGQETQYF. In DNA, the CDR3 is TGTGCCAGCAGTTACTGGCAGGGCCAAGAGACCCAGTACTTC.

This rearrangement joins TRBV28 to TRBJ2-7; the D gene is possibly TRBD1 (5 bases). CDR1 is MDHEN and CDR2 is SYDVKM in the germline V gene. The CDR3 contains 16 residues. Trimming took off 0 bases at V and 0 bases at J, with 12 bases between the two ends. The CDR3 sequence: CASSLWPRVSSYEQYF. In nucleotides, the CDR3 is TGTGCCAGCAGTTTATGGCCCAGGGTAAGCTCCTACGAGCAGTACTTC.

The V call is TRBV6-5, the J call TRBJ2-7; D is perhaps TRBD1 (6 bases). Trimming took off 10 bases at V and 3 bases at J, with 19 bases between the two ends. This CDR3 has 14 residues. In germline, CDR1 is MNHEY, CDR2 SVGAGI. CDR3 loop: CATTPGGHHYEQYF. The CDR3 coding sequence is TGTGCCACCACCCCTGGGGGACATCACTACGAGCAGTACTTC.

This chain links TRBV6-5 with TRBJ1-3; TRBD1 might be the D (6 bases). The germline CDR1 and CDR2 sequences are MNHEY and SVGAGI. This CDR3 is 16 amino acids long. Between the trimmed V and J ends, which lost 4 bases and 7 bases, there was a span of 20 bases. CDR3 sequence: CASSLTAGGQGNTIYF. The CDR3 DNA reads TGTGCCAGCAGTTTAACCGCCGGGGGCCAAGGCAACACCATATATTTT.

The V gene is TRBV19, the J gene TRBJ2-7; TRBD1 agrees at 10 bases. V lost 6 bases to trimming and J lost 4 bases; unmatched junction nucleotides: 6. This CDR3 region has 14 residues. Germline-derived CDR1 and CDR2 are LNHDA and SQIVND (reference sequence). DNA for the CDR3: TGTGCCAGTAGCCAGGACAGGGGGGCTTACGAGCAGTACTTC. Amino acid sequence: CASSQDRGAYEQYF.

A word on this clone: Germline is not matched at one junction end, which may reflect a read error. The chain uses TRBV19 and TRBJ2-2; D may match TRBD1 or TRBD2 (7 bases each). The CDR3 contains 12 residues. The germline V gene encodes CDR1 LNHDA and CDR2 SQIVND (reference sequence). The CDR3 DNA follows: TGTGCCAGTAGTATTTGGGAGGGGGCCAGTGTCTTT. It is translated as CASSIWEGASVF.

The gene calls are TRBV30 and TRBJ2-7; 9 nucleotides line up with TRBD1. The V segment lost 3 bases and the J segment 4 bases; nucleotides outside the gene matches: 4. Germline values: CDR1 GTSNPN, CDR2 SVGIG (reference sequence). The CDR3 totals 13 residues. CDR3 region: CAWRGTGRYEQYF. DNA for the CDR3: TGTGCCTGGAGGGGGACAGGGAGGTACGAGCAGTACTTC. The full variable domain, in which reference TRBV30 and TRBJ2-7 provide the parts outside the CDR3, is SQTIHQWPATLVQPVGSPLSLECTVEGTSNPNLYWYRQAAGRGLQLLFYSVGIGQISSEVPQNLSASRPQDRQFILSSKKLLLSDSGFYLCAWRGTGRYEQYFGPGTRLTVT.

The sample holds one count of this clone. The sample holds other DNA sequences that translate to the same CDR3. The J gene is TRBJ2-7, the V gene TRBV19; the D gene is possibly TRBD2 (6 bases). The CDR3 loop spans 16 amino acids. Germline V CDR1 and CDR2: LNHDA, SQIVND (reference sequence). The V end lost 3 bases, the J end lost 2 bases, and 17 bases lay between the germline ends. The CDR3 sequence: CASSIRLVIGTYEQYF. The DNA for the CDR3 is TGTGCCAGTAGTATTCGACTAGTTATCGGGACCTACGAGCAGTACTTC.

CDR3 in amino acids: CASSYGPSGNQPQHF. In DNA form, the CDR3 reads TGTGCCAGCAGTTATGGCCCTTCGGGCAATCAGCCCCAGCATTTT. This chain connects TRBV6-7 to TRBJ1-5; D call uncertain. TRBV6-7 is classed as an ORF, of uncertain function. V lost 3 bases, J lost 2 bases, and 11 bases lay in between. The CDR3 has 15 residues.

The CDR3 DNA reads TGTGCCACCGAGCCGTCCGCCGGGGAGCTGTTTTTT. It translates to CATEPSAGELFF. This chain connects TRBV28 to TRBJ2-2; D remains unclear. Trimming shortened V by 10 bases and J by 6 bases, and 12 bases separated the two germline ends. The CDR3 is 12 amino acids. Germline V CDR1 and CDR2: MDHEN, SYDVKM.

The chain carries TRBV18 and TRBJ2-7; no clear D gene. This CDR3 is built from 13 residues. Germline V lookup: CDR1 KGHSH, CDR2 LQKENI. With 2 bases removed from V and 2 bases from J, the gap between germline ends came to 7 bases. CDR3 sequence reads: CASSPSVAYEQYF. CDR3 DNA sequence: TGTGCCAGCTCACCAAGTGTCGCCTACGAGCAGTACTTC.

The chain couples TRBV5-1 to TRBJ2-7, with 10 bases lining up with TRBD2. This CDR3 has 14 amino acids. The germline gives CDR1 SGHRS, CDR2 YFSETQ. The junction had 5 bases not matched to a gene; V was cut back by 2 bases and J by 6 bases. This chain's CDR3 is CASSFLAGDTEQYF. DNA for the CDR3: TGCGCCAGCAGCTTCCTAGCGGGAGATACCGAGCAGTACTTC.